This T cell receptor (beta chain) was identified in a study of blood T cell repertoires in COVID-19. At the level of the study: Both acute and convalescent COVID-19 samples were obtained from the United States, Italy and Spain. Nucleic acid was either cDNA or gDNA, and it came from T cells, B-cell-depleted T cells, or PBMCs.

The trim removed 0 bases at V and 4 bases at J, leaving 9 bases unmatched. Germline CDR1 reads MGHRA; CDR2 reads YSYEKL. The CDR3 sequence is 17 residues long. Authors' data handling: Reference gene primer amplification in the assay estimated nucleated cell counts. The method was immunoSEQ multiplex PCR; TCRdb's version includes in-frame clones alone and lacks a portion of them. V, J and clone size derive from that table, while D and trimming were established from the DNA sequence. The repertoire holds about 140,000 clones, roughly 88% seen once, with about 1.6% in the top ten. The chain has TRBV4-1 and TRBJ1-5; 7 bases line up with TRBD1. This receptor was obtained from a woman aged 60 to 75 with acute or convalescent COVID-19. The material sequenced was peripheral blood. CDR3 nucleotides: TGCGCCAGCAGCCAAGATCGAGGTAGGGGGCTGAATCAGCCCCAGCATTTT. It translates to CASSQDRGRGLNQPQHF.